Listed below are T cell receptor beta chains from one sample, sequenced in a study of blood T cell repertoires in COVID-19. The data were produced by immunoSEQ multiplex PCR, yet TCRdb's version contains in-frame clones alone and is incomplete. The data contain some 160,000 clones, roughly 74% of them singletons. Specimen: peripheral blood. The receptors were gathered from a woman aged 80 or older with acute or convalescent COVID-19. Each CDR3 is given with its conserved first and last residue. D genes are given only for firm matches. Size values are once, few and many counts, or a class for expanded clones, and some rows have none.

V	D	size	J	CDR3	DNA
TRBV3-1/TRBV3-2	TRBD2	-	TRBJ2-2	CASSQEALAGNTGELFF	TGTGCCAGCAGCCAAGAGGCTTTAGCGGGAAACACCGGGGAGCTGTTTTTT
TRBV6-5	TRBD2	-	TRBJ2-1	CASSSFRGGSSNEQFF	TGTGCCAGCAGTTCGTTTCGAGGCGGGAGTAGCAATGAGCAGTTCTTC
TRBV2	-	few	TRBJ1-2	CASSERGIGYGYTF	TGTGCCAGCAGTGAAAGGGGTATAGGCTATGGCTACACCTTC
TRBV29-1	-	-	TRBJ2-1	CSVEDRRGQNYNEQFF	TGCAGCGTTGAAGATCGGAGGGGACAGAACTACAATGAGCAGTTCTTC
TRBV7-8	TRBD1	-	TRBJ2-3	CASSPPRQGKDTQYF	TGTGCCAGCAGCCCCCCGAGACAGGGTAAAGATACGCAGTATTTT
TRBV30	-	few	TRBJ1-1	CAWSGRQNTEAFF	TGTGCCTGGAGTGGCCGACAGAACACTGAAGCTTTCTTT
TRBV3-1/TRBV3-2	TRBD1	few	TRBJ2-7	CASSRGQGAEQYF	TGTGCCAGCAGCCGGGGACAGGGGGCCGAGCAGTACTTC
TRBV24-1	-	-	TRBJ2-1	CATSDRTASNLNEQFF	TGTGCCACCAGTGATCGGACGGCTAGCAACCTAAATGAGCAGTTCTTC
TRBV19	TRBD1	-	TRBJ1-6	CASSIEGARNSPLHF	TGTGCCAGTAGTATCGAGGGGGCGCGCAATTCACCCCTCCACTTT
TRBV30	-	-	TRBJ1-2	CAWSVWGRANYGYTF	TGTGCCTGGAGTGTATGGGGCAGGGCTAACTATGGCTACACCTTC
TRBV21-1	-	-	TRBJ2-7	CARTGSYEQYF	TGTGCCCGGACAGGGAGCTACGAGCAGTACTTC
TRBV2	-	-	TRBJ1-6	CASREGLQNSPLHF	TGTGCCAGCAGGGAGGGGCTACAGAATTCACCCCTCCACTTT
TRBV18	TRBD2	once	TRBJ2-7	CASSPPERGNEQYF	TGTGCCAGCTCACCCCCGGAGCGGGGGAACGAGCAGTACTTC
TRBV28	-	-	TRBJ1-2	CASRLGGVSGYTF	TGTGCCAGCAGGCTCGGGGGGGTGAGCGGCTACACCTTC
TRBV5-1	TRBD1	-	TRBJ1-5	CASSRQGRSNQPQHF	TGCGCCAGCAGCAGACAGGGACGGAGCAATCAGCCCCAGCATTTT
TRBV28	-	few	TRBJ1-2	CATVAGPTDYTF	TGTGCCACCGTGGCGGGGCCGACTGACTACACCTTC
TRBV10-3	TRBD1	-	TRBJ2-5	CAISPGTGVETQYF	TGTGCCATCAGTCCCGGGACAGGGGTGGAGACCCAGTACTTC
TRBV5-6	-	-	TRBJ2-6	CASSHSGWANVLTF	TGTGCCAGCAGCCACTCCGGGTGGGCCAACGTCCTGACTTTC
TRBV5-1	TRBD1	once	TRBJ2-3	CASSLGQVTDTQYF	TGCGCCAGCAGCCTAGGACAGGTCACAGATACGCAGTATTTT
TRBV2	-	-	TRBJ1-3	CASSGRGWRKNTIYF	TGTGCCAGCAGTGGTCGGGGGTGGCGGAAGAACACCATATATTTT
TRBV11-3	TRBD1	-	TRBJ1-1	CASSFSGTANTEAFF	TGTGCCAGCAGCTTTTCCGGGACAGCTAACACTGAAGCTTTCTTT
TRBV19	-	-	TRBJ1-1	CASSTGSPVADTEAFF	TGTGCCAGTAGTACCGGGTCACCTGTGGCGGACACTGAAGCTTTCTTT
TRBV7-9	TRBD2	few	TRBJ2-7	CASSVTTSWTSGFSYEQYF	TGTGCCAGCAGCGTTACTACCTCCTGGACTAGCGGGTTCTCCTACGAGCAGTACTTC
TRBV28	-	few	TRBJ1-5	CASSLRGRVGQPQHF	TGTGCCAGCAGTTTAAGGGGGAGGGTGGGTCAGCCCCAGCATTTT
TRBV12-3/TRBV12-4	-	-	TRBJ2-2	CASSSGNNGELFF	TGTGCCAGCAGTTCCGGGAATAACGGGGAGCTGTTTTTT
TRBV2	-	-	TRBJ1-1	CASSRRAGNTEAFF	TGTGCCAGCAGTCGCAGAGCGGGGAACACTGAAGCTTTCTTT
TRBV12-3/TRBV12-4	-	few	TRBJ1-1	CASSLRGRAEAFF	TGTGCCAGCAGTCTTAGGGGTAGGGCTGAAGCTTTCTTT